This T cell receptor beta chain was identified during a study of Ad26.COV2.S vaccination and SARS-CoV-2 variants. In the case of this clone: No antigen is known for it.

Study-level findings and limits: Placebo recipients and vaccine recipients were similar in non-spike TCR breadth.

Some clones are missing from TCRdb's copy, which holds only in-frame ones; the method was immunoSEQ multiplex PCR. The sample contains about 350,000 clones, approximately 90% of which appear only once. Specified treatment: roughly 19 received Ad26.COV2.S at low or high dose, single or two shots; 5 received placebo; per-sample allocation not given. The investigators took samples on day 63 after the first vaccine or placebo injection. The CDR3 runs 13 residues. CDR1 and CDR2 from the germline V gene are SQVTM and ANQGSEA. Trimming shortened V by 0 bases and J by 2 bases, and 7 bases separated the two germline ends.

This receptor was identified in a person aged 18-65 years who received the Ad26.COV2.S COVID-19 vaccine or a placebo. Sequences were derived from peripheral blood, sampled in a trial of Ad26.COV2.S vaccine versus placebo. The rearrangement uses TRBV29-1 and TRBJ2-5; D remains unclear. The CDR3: CSVEEGTQETQYF. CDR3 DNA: TGCAGCGTTGAAGAGGGCACACAAGAGACCCAGTACTTC. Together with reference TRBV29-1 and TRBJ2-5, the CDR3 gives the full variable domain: SAVISQKPSRDICQRGTSLTIQCQVDSQVTMMFWYRQQPGQSLTLIATANQGSEATYESGFVIDKFPISRPNLTFSTLTVSNMSPEDSSIYLCSVEEGTQETQYFGPGTRLLVL.